Listed here is a single T cell receptor beta chain. The clone's antigen remains unknown. Base quality data are lacking; no much larger clone is found one base away. The immunoSEQ Assay, a bias-controlled multiplex PCR, was used to amplify TCRbeta CDR3 regions from genomic DNA. As for how the authors treated the data: Within the assay, amplification of reference gene primers was used to estimate how many nucleated cells each sample contained. To quantify the absolute abundance of each unique TCRbeta CDR3 rearrangement, sequence reads were collapsed and filtered. For each sample, productive Simpson clonality was calculated as the square root of Simpson's diversity index over productive rearrangements. Sourced from immuneACCESS, this table was stored by TCRdb with only in-frame sequences that have V and J called. A share of the clones is absent; for the studies checked, an unresolved V gene accounts for under half, and the remainder has no known explanation. V and J calls and clone size are given by that table; D and trimming were obtained from the DNA. This sample gives around 300,000 clones in total; about nine tenths of them show up just once. Together, the top ten hold 1% of the sample.

This specimen belongs to a study of blood T cell repertoires in COVID-19 (TCRdb year 2020). At the level of the whole study: The collaborator samples originated in the United States, Italy and Spain and spanned the acute and convalescent phases of COVID-19. The prospective study material was composed of cDNA or gDNA derived from T cells, B-cell-depleted T cells, or PBMCs. The dataset comprised deeply sampled blood TCRbeta repertoires from subjects exposed to, actively infected with, or recovered from COVID-19. The repertoires were released in a freely available public database intended as a resource for research on the immune response to SARS-CoV-2. Samples came from the ongoing ImmuneRACE study (first 160 participants) plus 1,254 subjects from 6 global collaborators. The sample metadata nearly always contained a de-identified subject ID, COVID-19 status, age in years and sex. Where available, HLA class I and class II types were taken from metadata supplied by the sample provider and were not determined by assay-based typing.

The collaborating institutions used their own protocols to collect whole blood in K2EDTA tubes. Collaborator samples were shipped for TCRbeta analysis as frozen whole blood, isolated PBMCs, or DNA extracted from either sample type. Study-level results and caveats: The amount of clinical and demographic metadata varied by source and participant and was provided uncurated.

Unmatched junction bases come to 11, with V trimmed by 7 bases and J by 7 bases. The CDR3 sequence holds 16 residues, the cysteine and phenylalanine included. The kept DNA is CDR3 alone, 48 bases in frame from the first base. From the germline V gene (reference sequence), CDR1 is LNHDA and CDR2 is SQIVND. Recombination joined TRBV19 with TRBJ2-1, with 12 central nucleotides matching TRBD2. This TCR was sampled from a man aged 50-59 years with active or convalescent COVID-19. The sample was peripheral blood. CDR3 region: CASTKASGRAENEQFF. In nucleotide form, the sequence is TGTGCCAGTACCAAAGCTAGCGGGAGGGCCGAGAATGAGCAGTTCTTC.